The 20 T cell receptor beta chains given below trace back to one sample, sequenced in a study of cytomegalovirus exposure and HLA in healthy donors. Researchers ran the PCR with 60 Vbeta and 13 Jbeta primers. Clones were sequenced by immunoSEQ multiplex PCR, and TCRdb holds only the in-frame ones, with some missing. This sample has 74,000 or so clones, with roughly three quarters found just once. The sample comprised PBMCs. The receptors come from a middle-aged woman in good health and CMV-seropositive.

As concerns this clone: An end of the junction does not agree with germline; a read error may underlie this. The V and J genes are TRBV29-1 and TRBJ1-3, with D unclear. From germline, CDR1 is SQVTM and CDR2 ANQGSEA. This CDR3 contains 13 residues. DNA of the CDR3: TGCAGCGTTGTTCACAGTCAAGGAAACGCCATATATTTT. This sequence encodes CSVVHSQGNAIYF. The whole variable domain, remainder taken from reference TRBV29-1 and TRBJ1-3, is SAVISQKPSRDICQRGTSLTIQCQVDSQVTMMFWYRQQPGQSLTLIATANQGSEATYESGFVIDKFPISRPNLTFSTLTVSNMSPEDSSIYLCSVVHSQGNAIYFGEGSWLTVV.

This clone appeared once. The chain is built from TRBV28 and TRBJ2-3, with TRBD2 as a possible D gene (6 bases). Germline V gene sequence: CDR1 MDHEN, CDR2 SYDVKM. The CDR3 totals 16 residues. The V gene lost 5 bases and the J gene lost 4 bases, with 19 bases spanning the gap. CDR3 nucleotide sequence: TGTGCCAGCAGTCCCGATCCTGGAGGGCCCGCAGATACGCAGTATTTT. This sequence encodes CASSPDPGGPADTQYF.

This clone has only one observation. The rearrangement links TRBV27 to TRBJ2-2, with D possibly matching TRBD1 (6 bases). CDR3 length: 14 residues. V shed 8 bases and J shed 4 bases, with 14 bases lying between them. The V gene's germline CDR1 is MNHEY and CDR2 SMNVEV (reference sequence). CDR3 DNA: TGTGCCAGCCGCCCGGTAGGGGGCACCGGGGAGCTGTTTTTT. This translates into CASRPVGGTGELFF.

The gene calls are TRBV5-4 and TRBJ1-2, with D perhaps TRBD1 (6 bases). V lost 4 bases to trimming and J lost 4 bases, with 17 bases between them. The CDR3 is 15 residues long. Germline CDR1 and CDR2: SGHNT and YYREEE (reference sequence). CDR3 sequence: CASSALDRQIYGYTF. CDR3 nucleotide sequence: TGTGCCAGCAGCGCCCTCGACAGGCAGATCTATGGCTACACCTTC.

The chain has TRBV25-1 and TRBJ1-6; D gene ambiguous. The germline V gene has CDR1 MGHDK and CDR2 SYGVNS. Deletions cut 5 bases from V and 8 bases from J, with 13 bases between. This CDR3 is 14 amino acids long. CDR3 sequence reads: CASSSEADHSPLHF. CDR3 in DNA: TGTGCCAGCAGTTCCGAAGCGGACCATTCACCCCTCCACTTT.

The rearrangement uses TRBV7-9 and TRBJ2-7; 8 bases fit TRBD2. V lost 6 bases and J lost 3; bases outside the gene matches: 16. The CDR3 has 17 amino acids. The V gene's germline CDR1 is SEHNR and CDR2 FQNEAQ (reference sequence). The CDR3 coding sequence is TGTGCCAGCAGTCCCCGAGGGTCGGGGGGGATAAACTACGAGCAGTACTTC. As protein: CASSPRGSGGINYEQYF.

The genes are TRBV5-8 and TRBJ2-6; D perhaps matches TRBD2 (6 bases). The CDR3 contains 15 residues. V lost 4 bases and J lost 5, with 13 bases in between. CDR1 and CDR2 from the germline V gene are SGHTS and YDEGEE. The CDR3 DNA reads TGTGCCAGCAGCACCTGGACTAACAGGGCCAACGTCCTGACTTTC. Translation gives CASSTWTNRANVLTF.

This clone was observed a single time. V and J are TRBV6-6 and TRBJ1-6, with 9 bases matching TRBD1. V lost 6 bases to trimming and J lost 5 bases; unmatched junction nucleotides: 8. CDR1 is MNHNY, CDR2 SVGAGI, per germline (reference sequence). The CDR3 consists of 16 residues. The CDR3 nucleotides are TGTGCCAGCAGGGGACAGGGTCGAGGAAATAATTCACCCCTCCACTTT. Translating gives CASRGQGRGNNSPLHF.

V gene TRBV19 combines with J gene TRBJ1-4, with TRBD1 matching over 7 bases. The CDR3 runs 14 residues. Germline V gene lookup returns CDR1 LNHDA and CDR2 SQIVND (reference sequence). Trimming took 2 bases from V and 6 from J; bases not matched to a gene: 3. The CDR3 nucleotides are TGTGCCAGTAGTATAAGAACAGGGGATGAAAAACTGTTTTTT. Its translation is CASSIRTGDEKLFF.

V and J are TRBV7-9 and TRBJ2-1; no firm D call. CDR1 is SEHNR, CDR2 FQNEAQ, per germline (reference sequence). V dropped 2 bases and J dropped 0 bases, with 8 bases sitting between them. The CDR3 has 15 residues. The CDR3 here is CASSLMRSSYNEQFF. The CDR3 nucleotides read TGTGCCAGCAGCTTAATGCGGAGCTCCTACAATGAGCAGTTCTTC.

The chain couples TRBV2 to TRBJ2-7; D gene unclear. Germline assignment: CDR1 SNHLY and CDR2 FYNNEI. This CDR3 comprises 14 residues. With 8 bases removed from V and 0 bases from J, the gap between germline ends came to 14 bases. This chain's CDR3 is CASEDKGSSYEQYF. The CDR3 coding sequence is TGTGCCAGCGAAGACAAAGGAAGCTCCTACGAGCAGTACTTC.

The J gene is TRBJ1-1, the V gene TRBV15, with unresolved D. The germline V gene encodes CDR1 LNHNV and CDR2 YYDKDF (reference sequence). This CDR3 contains 13 residues. Trimming pared 11 bases from V and 4 bases from J, leaving 17 bases between. CDR3 nucleotide sequence: TGTGCCGCACAGCGGGGAGAAGCCACTGAAGCTTTCTTT. It specifies CAAQRGEATEAFF.

The chain has TRBV9 and TRBJ2-1; 7 bases are shared with TRBD2. The CDR3 runs 15 residues. Germline lookup yields CDR1 SGDLS and CDR2 YYNGEE. J lost 2 bases, V lost 0 bases, and 2 bases had no gene match. CDR3 in amino acids: CASSVDGGAYNEQFF. CDR3 in DNA: TGTGCCAGCAGCGTAGATGGGGGGGCCTACAATGAGCAGTTCTTC.

The V call is TRBV2, the J call TRBJ2-1; D ambiguous. Germline CDR1 and CDR2: SNHLY and FYNNEI. The CDR3 covers 15 residues. V lost 2 bases to trimming and J lost 2 bases, with 10 bases between them. CDR3 loop: CASSETPLTYNEQFF. As DNA, the CDR3 is TGTGCCAGCAGTGAAACCCCACTAACCTACAATGAGCAGTTCTTC. The complete variable domain, with remaining parts taken from reference TRBV2 and TRBJ2-1, reads EPEVTQTPSHQVTQMGQEVILRCVPISNHLYFYWYRQILGQKVEFLVSFYNNEISEKSEIFDDQFSVERPDGSNFTLKIRSTKLEDSAMYFCASSETPLTYNEQFFGPGTRLTVL.

The rearrangement joins TRBV7-2 to TRBJ2-3; D may be TRBD1 (6 bases). In germline, CDR1 is SGHTA, CDR2 FQGNSA. V lost 3 bases, J lost 6 bases, and 13 bases lay in between. The CDR3 length is 14 residues. CDR3 sequence reads: CASSLRGGSDTQYF. The DNA of the CDR3 is TGTGCCAGCAGCTTGAGAGGGGGATCGGATACGCAGTATTTT.

The rearrangement uses TRBV29-1 and TRBJ2-7; perhaps TRBD2 as D (5 bases). Germline lookup yields CDR1 SQVTM and CDR2 ANQGSEA. The V gene lost 5 bases and the J gene lost 6 bases, with 17 bases spanning the gap. CDR3 size: 13 residues. The CDR3 protein is CSVSRGPGIEQYF. As DNA, the CDR3 is TGCAGCGTTAGCCGGGGTCCGGGGATCGAGCAGTACTTC.

This sequence joins TRBV2 and TRBJ2-5; D perhaps matches TRBD2 (5 bases). The CDR3 consists of 13 residues. Germline assignment: CDR1 SNHLY and CDR2 FYNNEI. Trimming pared 6 bases from V and 2 bases from J, leaving 10 bases between. DNA of the CDR3: TGTGCCAGCAGCCGGGGAACACAAGAGACCCAGTACTTC. Its protein product is CASSRGTQETQYF.

The count of this clone is one. This chain connects TRBV5-1 to TRBJ2-2; 8 bases line up with TRBD1. The germline V gene has CDR1 SGHRS and CDR2 YFSETQ. The V gene end was trimmed by 4 bases and the J gene end by 4 bases; junction bases not matched to a gene: 3. The CDR3 length is 14 residues. CDR3 sequence: CASSVDRGTGELFF. The CDR3 region has the DNA TGCGCCAGCAGCGTCGACAGGGGCACCGGGGAGCTGTTTTTT.

Remarks on this clone: The sample has other DNA sequences that encode this CDR3 too. The chain has TRBV7-8 and TRBJ1-4, with TRBD1 identical over 8 bases. V lost 5 bases, J lost 8 bases, and 7 bases stayed unmatched. There are 14 residues in the CDR3. Per germline, CDR1 SGHVS and CDR2 FQNEAQ. The CDR3 sequence is CASSPHRGGEKLFF. The CDR3 bases are TGTGCCAGCAGCCCGCACAGGGGGGGCGAAAAACTGTTTTTT.

The V and J genes are TRBV6-1 and TRBJ1-1; the D is unclear. CDR3 length equals 12 residues. In germline, CDR1 is MNHNS, CDR2 SASEGT. Trimming left V 4 bases short and J 7 bases short, with 10 bases between. CDR3 in amino acids: CASSGAPVEAFF. The CDR3 bases are TGTGCCAGCAGTGGGGCCCCGGTTGAAGCTTTCTTT.